The rows below give T cell receptor beta chains drawn from one sample of a study of shared clonotypes between healthy human individuals. Libraries were prepared by immunoSEQ multiplex PCR; TCRdb keeps only in-frame clonotypes and omits some of them. In the table there are fewer than 150,000 clones, around two thirds of which are singletons. Sequencing used memory CD8+ T cells sorted from blood. The receptors here all came from a woman in her twenties or thirties in good health. The CDR3 runs from the conserved cysteine through the conserved F or W. A D gene is named only where the DNA matches it firmly. The listing skips clone size in some rows; elsewhere it reads once, few, many or a size class.

v_gene	d_gene	abundance	j_gene	CDR3nt	CDR3aa
TRBV25-1	NA	NA	TRBJ2-1	TGTGCCAGCAGTGAGCGGCCCGCGGGCGAGCAGTTCTTC	CASSERPAGEQFF
TRBV6-1	TRBD2	once	TRBJ2-7	TGTGCCAGCAGCCCACTAGCGGGAGGGTCCTACGAGCAGTACTTC	CASSPLAGGSYEQYF
TRBV6-5	NA	NA	TRBJ2-7	TGTGCCAGCAGTTACGGTAGGGGCTACGAGCAGTACTTC	CASSYGRGYEQYF
TRBV11-2	NA	NA	TRBJ1-5	TGTGCCAGCAGCTTAGATACGGGACACAGCAATCAGCCCCAGCATTTT	CASSLDTGHSNQPQHF
TRBV5-1	TRBD2	NA	TRBJ2-1	TGCGCCAGCAGCAACGGAGGGCTAGCGGGAGGCCGAGATACGTACAATGAGCAGTTCTTC	CASSNGGLAGGRDTYNEQFF
TRBV6-6	NA	few	TRBJ2-1	TGTGCCAGCATGGGTTTAGGTTTGGATGAGCAGTTCTTC	CASMGLGLDEQFF
TRBV4-1	NA	NA	TRBJ2-7	TGCGCCAGCAGCCAAGCGGACATGGGCGTTACCTACGAGCAGTACTTC	CASSQADMGVTYEQYF
TRBV6-5	TRBD2	once	TRBJ2-5	TGTGCCAGCAGCTCTCCGGGAGGCCAGTACTTC	CASSSPGGQYF
TRBV25-1	TRBD2	NA	TRBJ2-7	TGTGCCAGCACTCCAACCGTTAGCGGGGCCCGCGAGCAGTACTTC	CASTPTVSGAREQYF
TRBV7-9	NA	NA	TRBJ1-5	TGTGCCAGCAGCTTAGCGGGGGTGGAAAATCAGCCCCAGCATTTT	CASSLAGVENQPQHF
TRBV11-2	NA	NA	TRBJ2-7	TGTGCCAGCAGCTTAGGAGGGCCGTCCTACGAGCAGTACTTC	CASSLGGPSYEQYF
TRBV29-1	TRBD2	NA	TRBJ2-1	TGCAGCGTTGATTCCCTCCTCCCTCCTCTAGCGGGAGGATTGAATAATTGGGTGAGTGAGCAGTTCTTC	CSVDSLLPPLAGGLNNWVSEQFF
TRBV9	TRBD2	few	TRBJ2-7	TGTGCCAGCAGCGTATTTGCGGGGGAGACCTACGAGCAGTACTTC	CASSVFAGETYEQYF
TRBV5-6	NA	NA	TRBJ2-5	TGTGCCAGCAGCTTGACATTTTACCCCCTCCAACGACAAGAGACCCAGTACTTC	CASSLTFYPLQRQETQYF
TRBV30	NA	few	TRBJ1-4	TGTGCCTGGAGCTCAACTTTGTTTTCGGGGACGGTTTATGAAAAACTGTTTTTT	CAWSSTLFSGTVYEKLFF
TRBV6-6	TRBD1	NA	TRBJ2-2	TGTGCCAGCAGTGACTCGGGGACAGGGGACACCGGGGAGCTGTTTTTT	CASSDSGTGDTGELFF
TRBV27	TRBD2	NA	TRBJ2-7	TGTGCCAGCAGCCCCGGGACTAGACCATACGAGCAGTACTTC	CASSPGTRPYEQYF
TRBV28	NA	NA	TRBJ1-5	TGTGCCAGCAGTTTATCCCCCAGCAGGGGTACGCTTAATCAGCCCCAGCATTTT	CASSLSPSRGTLNQPQHF
TRBV4-1	NA	NA	TRBJ1-6	TGCGCCAGCAGCCAGAGGGCCCTTGGCAGCCTCCACTTT	CASSQRALGSLHF
TRBV13	TRBD1	NA	TRBJ2-7	TGTGCCAGCAGCTCCGGGACAGGAGATAGGAAGCAGTACTTC	CASSSGTGDRKQYF
TRBV18	TRBD1	few	TRBJ2-7	TGTGCCAGCTCACGTCAAGGACAGGGCTACGAGCAGTACTTC	CASSRQGQGYEQYF
TRBV18	NA	NA	TRBJ2-7	TGTGCCAGCTCACCAAGGACAGTTACCTACGAGCAGTACTTC	CASSPRTVTYEQYF
TRBV15	NA	many	TRBJ2-5	TGTGCCACCAGCAGAGGGTCAGGGGAGGAGACCCAGTACTTC	CATSRGSGEETQYF
TRBV2	NA	NA	TRBJ2-2	TGTGCCAGCAGTGTGGCTAGCTTGGACACCGGGGAGCTGTTTTTT	CASSVASLDTGELFF
TRBV28	NA	large	TRBJ2-5	TGTGCCAGCACCAACCAGGGGACGTCCGGGGAGACCCAGTACTTC	CASTNQGTSGETQYF
TRBV13	NA	NA	TRBJ2-5	TGTGCCAGCAGCCAACACACAAGCCAAGAGACCCAGTACTTC	CASSQHTSQETQYF
TRBV28	TRBD1	NA	TRBJ2-2	TGTGCCAGCAGTTTGAGACAGGGGTACACCGGGGAGCTGTTTTTT	CASSLRQGYTGELFF
TRBV9	NA	NA	TRBJ1-1	TGTGCCAGCAGCCCACCCCTCCAGAGGGTTAAGACTGAAGCTTTCTTT	CASSPPLQRVKTEAFF
TRBV19	NA	NA	TRBJ2-7	TGTGCCAGTAGAGGACCCACAACCTACGAGCAGTACTTC	CASRGPTTYEQYF
TRBV5-4	NA	NA	TRBJ2-3	TGTGCCAGCAGCTATCAAGACAGACCAGATACGCAGTATTTT	CASSYQDRPDTQYF
TRBV7-6	NA	once	TRBJ1-2	TGTGCCAGCAGCCTTTTCGCGGGATATGGCTACACCTTC	CASSLFAGYGYTF
TRBV25-1	TRBD2	once	TRBJ2-7	TGTGCCAGCAGTGAAGCTAGCGGGGTATTTACCTCCTACGAGCAGTACTTC	CASSEASGVFTSYEQYF
TRBV28	TRBD1	few	TRBJ1-1	TGTGCCAGCAGTACAGGACAGGGGAAAGCTTTCTTT	CASSTGQGKAFF
TRBV4-1	NA	NA	TRBJ2-1	TGCGCCAGCAGCCCGGGGACGGTACAAGGGCAGTTCTTC	CASSPGTVQGQFF
TRBV27	TRBD1	NA	TRBJ2-7	TGTGCCAGCAGTTTATCCCCGGACAGGGCCTACGAGCAGTACTTC	CASSLSPDRAYEQYF
TRBV28	NA	NA	TRBJ2-7	TGTGCCAGCAGGAAGCCGGGACTGGCCTACGAGCAGTACTTC	CASRKPGLAYEQYF
TRBV7-9	NA	NA	TRBJ2-2	TGTGCCAGCAGCCCTACTCGGGGAAAGACCGGGGAGCTGTTTTTT	CASSPTRGKTGELFF
TRBV4-1	TRBD2	NA	TRBJ2-2	TGCGCCAGCAGCCCCACTTGGGGGGGCGGGGAGCTGTTTTTT	CASSPTWGGGELFF
TRBV27	NA	NA	TRBJ2-1	TGTGCCAGCGTCCAGCGCGCGGCCTCCTACAATGAGCAGTTCTTC	CASVQRAASYNEQFF
TRBV6-1	TRBD1	NA	TRBJ1-5	TGTGCCAGCAGTGAAGACAGGGGGCAGGTTCAGCCCCAGCATTTT	CASSEDRGQVQPQHF